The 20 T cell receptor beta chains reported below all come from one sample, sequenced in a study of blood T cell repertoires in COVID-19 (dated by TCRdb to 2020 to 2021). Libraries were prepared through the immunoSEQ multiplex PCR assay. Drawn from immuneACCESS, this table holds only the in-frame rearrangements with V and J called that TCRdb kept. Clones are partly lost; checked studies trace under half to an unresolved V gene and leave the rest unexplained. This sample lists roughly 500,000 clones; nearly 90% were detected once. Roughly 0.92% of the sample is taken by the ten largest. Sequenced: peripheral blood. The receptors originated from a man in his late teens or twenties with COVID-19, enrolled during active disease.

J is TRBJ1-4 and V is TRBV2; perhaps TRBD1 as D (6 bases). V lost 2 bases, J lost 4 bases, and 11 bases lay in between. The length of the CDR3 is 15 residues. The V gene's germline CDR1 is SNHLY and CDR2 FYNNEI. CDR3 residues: CASSEMTGLNEKLFF. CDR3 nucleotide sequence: TGTGCCAGCAGTGAAATGACAGGACTTAATGAAAAACTGTTTTTT. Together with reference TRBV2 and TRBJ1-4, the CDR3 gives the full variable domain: EPEVTQTPSHQVTQMGQEVILRCVPISNHLYFYWYRQILGQKVEFLVSFYNNEISEKSEIFDDQFSVERPDGSNFTLKIRSTKLEDSAMYFCASSEMTGLNEKLFFGSGTQLSVL.

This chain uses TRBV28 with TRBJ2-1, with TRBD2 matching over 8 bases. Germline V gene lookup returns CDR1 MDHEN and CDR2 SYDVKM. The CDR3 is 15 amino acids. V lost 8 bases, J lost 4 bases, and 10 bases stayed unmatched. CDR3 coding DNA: TGTGCCAGCCGAGTCCCGGGACTAGGTTACAATGAGCAGTTCTTC. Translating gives CASRVPGLGYNEQFF.

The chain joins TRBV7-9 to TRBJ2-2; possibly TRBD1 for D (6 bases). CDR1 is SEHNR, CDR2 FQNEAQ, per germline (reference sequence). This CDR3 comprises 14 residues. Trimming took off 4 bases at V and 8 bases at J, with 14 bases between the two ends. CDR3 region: CASSSTGTLGELFF. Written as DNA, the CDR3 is TGTGCCAGCAGCTCCACGGGGACATTAGGGGAGCTGTTTTTT.

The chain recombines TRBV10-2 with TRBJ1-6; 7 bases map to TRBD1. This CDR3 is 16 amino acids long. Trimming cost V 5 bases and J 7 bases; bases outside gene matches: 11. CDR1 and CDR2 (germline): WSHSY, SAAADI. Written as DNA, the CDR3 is TGCGCCAGCAGTTTTGCCCCCGGGACAGAAAATTCACCCCTCCACTTT. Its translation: CASSFAPGTENSPLHF.

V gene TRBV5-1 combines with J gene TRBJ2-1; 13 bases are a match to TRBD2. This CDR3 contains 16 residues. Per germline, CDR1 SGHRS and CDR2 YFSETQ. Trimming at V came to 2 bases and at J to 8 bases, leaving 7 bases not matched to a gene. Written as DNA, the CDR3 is TGCGCCAGCAGCTTCGGGACTAGCGGGATTACGGATGAGCAGTTCTTC. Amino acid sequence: CASSFGTSGITDEQFF.

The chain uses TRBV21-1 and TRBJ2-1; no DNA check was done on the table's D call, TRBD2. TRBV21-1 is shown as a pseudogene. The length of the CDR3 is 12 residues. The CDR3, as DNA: TGTGCCAGCAGCCCACTAGGAATTGAGCAGTTCTTC. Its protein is CASSPLGIEQFF.

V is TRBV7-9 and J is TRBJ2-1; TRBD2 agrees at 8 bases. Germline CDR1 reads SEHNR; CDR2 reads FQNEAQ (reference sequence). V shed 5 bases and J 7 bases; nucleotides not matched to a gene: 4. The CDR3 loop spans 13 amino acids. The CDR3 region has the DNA TGTGCCAGCAGCCGTAGCGGGGAGAATGAGCAGTTCTTC. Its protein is CASSRSGENEQFF.

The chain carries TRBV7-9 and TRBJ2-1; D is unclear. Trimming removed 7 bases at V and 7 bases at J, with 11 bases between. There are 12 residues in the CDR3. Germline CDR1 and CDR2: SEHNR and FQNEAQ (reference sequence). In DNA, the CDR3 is TGTGCCAGCACGACCCACTGGAATGAGCAGTTCTTC. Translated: CASTTHWNEQFF.

CDR3 DNA: TGTGCCAGCAGTGATCTCGACTCATATGGCTACACCTTC. Translation: CASSDLDSYGYTF. V is TRBV6-1 and J is TRBJ1-2; D remains unclear. CDR3 size: 13 residues. Germline V gene lookup returns CDR1 MNHNS and CDR2 SASEGT. V lost 3 bases and J 5 bases, leaving 10 bases between the germline ends.

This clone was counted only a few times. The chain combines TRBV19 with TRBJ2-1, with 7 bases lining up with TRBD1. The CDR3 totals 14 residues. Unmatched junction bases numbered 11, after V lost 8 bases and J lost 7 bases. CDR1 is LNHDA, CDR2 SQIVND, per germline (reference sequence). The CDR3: CASVRGGDSNEQFF. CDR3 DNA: TGTGCCAGTGTCAGAGGGGGCGACTCAAATGAGCAGTTCTTC.

In DNA form, the CDR3 reads TGTGCCAGCAGCTTTCCCCTAGATACGCAGTATTTT. Its translation is CASSFPLDTQYF. V usage is TRBV7-9 and J usage is TRBJ2-3; D is uncertain. V shed 3 bases and J shed 5 bases, with 6 bases lying between them. This CDR3 spans 12 amino acids. Germline V gene sequence: CDR1 SEHNR, CDR2 FQNEAQ (reference sequence). Full variable domain (outside the CDR3, taken from reference TRBV7-9 and TRBJ2-3): DTGVSQNPRHKITKRGQNVTFRCDPISEHNRLYWYRQTLGQGPEFLTYFQNEAQLEKSRLLSDRFSAERPKGSFSTLEIQRTEQGDSAMYLCASSFPLDTQYFGPGTRLTVL.

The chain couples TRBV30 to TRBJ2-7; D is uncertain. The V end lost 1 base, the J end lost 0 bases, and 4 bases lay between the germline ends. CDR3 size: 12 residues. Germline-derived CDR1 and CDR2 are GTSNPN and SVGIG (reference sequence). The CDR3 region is CAWSESSYEQYF. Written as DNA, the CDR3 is TGTGCCTGGAGTGAGAGCTCCTACGAGCAGTACTTC.

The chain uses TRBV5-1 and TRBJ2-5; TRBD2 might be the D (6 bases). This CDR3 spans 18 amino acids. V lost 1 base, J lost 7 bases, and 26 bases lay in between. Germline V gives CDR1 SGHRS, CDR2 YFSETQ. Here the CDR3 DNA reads TGCGCCAGCAGCTTGTATGAACGGGGAGGCCCGGTTCCGGTGACCCAGTACTTC. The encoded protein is CASSLYERGGPVPVTQYF.

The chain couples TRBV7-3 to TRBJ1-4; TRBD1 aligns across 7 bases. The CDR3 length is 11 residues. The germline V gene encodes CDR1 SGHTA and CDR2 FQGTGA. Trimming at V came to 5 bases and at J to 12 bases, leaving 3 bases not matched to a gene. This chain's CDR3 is CASSLDRELFF. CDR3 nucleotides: TGTGCCAGCAGCCTTGACAGGGAACTGTTTTTT.

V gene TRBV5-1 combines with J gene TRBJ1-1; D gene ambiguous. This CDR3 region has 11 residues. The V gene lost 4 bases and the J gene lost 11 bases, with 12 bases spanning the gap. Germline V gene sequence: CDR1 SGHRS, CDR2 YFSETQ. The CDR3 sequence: CASSTGLQAFF. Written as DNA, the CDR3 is TGCGCCAGCAGCACCGGACTACAGGCTTTCTTT.

Here the CDR3 reads CASSLGGGWKNTEAFF. CDR3 bases: TGCGCCAGCAGCTTGGGCGGGGGTTGGAAGAACACTGAAGCTTTCTTT. This chain connects TRBV5-1 to TRBJ1-1, with D possibly TRBD1 on 5 matching bases. The CDR3 contains 16 residues. CDR1 is SGHRS and CDR2 is YFSETQ in the germline V gene. Trimming stripped 0 bases from V and 1 base from J, with 13 bases between.

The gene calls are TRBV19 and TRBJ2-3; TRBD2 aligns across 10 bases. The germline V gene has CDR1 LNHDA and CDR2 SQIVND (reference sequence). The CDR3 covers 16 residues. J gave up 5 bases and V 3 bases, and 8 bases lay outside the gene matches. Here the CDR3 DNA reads TGTGCCAGTAGTATGGGACTAGCGCCTATTAAAGATACGCAGTATTTT. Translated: CASSMGLAPIKDTQYF.

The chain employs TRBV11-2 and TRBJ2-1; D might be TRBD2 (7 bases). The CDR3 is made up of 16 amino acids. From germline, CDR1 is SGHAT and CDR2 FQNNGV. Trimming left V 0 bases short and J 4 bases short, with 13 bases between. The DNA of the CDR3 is TGTGCCAGCAGCTTAGACGGCGGGGGCCCGTACAATGAGCAGTTCTTC. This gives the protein CASSLDGGGPYNEQFF.

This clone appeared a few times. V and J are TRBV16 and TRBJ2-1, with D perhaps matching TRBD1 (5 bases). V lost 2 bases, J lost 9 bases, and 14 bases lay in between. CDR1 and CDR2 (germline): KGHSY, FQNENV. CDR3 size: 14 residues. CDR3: CASSQEQASGEQFF. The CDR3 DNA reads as TGTGCCAGCAGCCAAGAACAGGCATCTGGTGAGCAGTTCTTC.

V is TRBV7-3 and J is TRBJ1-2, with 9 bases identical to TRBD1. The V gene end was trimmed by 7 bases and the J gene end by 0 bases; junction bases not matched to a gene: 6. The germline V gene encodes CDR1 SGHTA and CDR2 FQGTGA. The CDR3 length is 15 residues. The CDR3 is CASTAWDRANYGYTF. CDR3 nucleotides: TGTGCCAGCACGGCTTGGGACAGGGCTAACTATGGCTACACCTTC.